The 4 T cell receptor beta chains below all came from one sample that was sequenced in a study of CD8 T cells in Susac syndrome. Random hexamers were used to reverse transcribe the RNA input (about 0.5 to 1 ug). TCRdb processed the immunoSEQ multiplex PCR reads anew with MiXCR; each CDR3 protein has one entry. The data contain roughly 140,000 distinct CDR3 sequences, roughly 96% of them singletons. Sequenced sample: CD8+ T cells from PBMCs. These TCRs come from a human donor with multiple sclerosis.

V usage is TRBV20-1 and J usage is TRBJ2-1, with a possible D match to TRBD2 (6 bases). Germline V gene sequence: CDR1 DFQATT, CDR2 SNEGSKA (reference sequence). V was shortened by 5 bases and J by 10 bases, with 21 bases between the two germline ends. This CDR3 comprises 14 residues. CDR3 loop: CSAGPPDYLGEQFF. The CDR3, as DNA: TGCAGTGCTGGGCCGCCGGACTACCTCGGGGAGCAGTTCTTC.

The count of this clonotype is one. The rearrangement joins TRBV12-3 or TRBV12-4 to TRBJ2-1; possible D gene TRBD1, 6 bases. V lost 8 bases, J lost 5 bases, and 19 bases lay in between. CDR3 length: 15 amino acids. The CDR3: CASYQFRGDNNEQFF. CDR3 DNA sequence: TGTGCCAGCTATCAATTCAGGGGCGACAACAATGAGCAGTTCTTC.

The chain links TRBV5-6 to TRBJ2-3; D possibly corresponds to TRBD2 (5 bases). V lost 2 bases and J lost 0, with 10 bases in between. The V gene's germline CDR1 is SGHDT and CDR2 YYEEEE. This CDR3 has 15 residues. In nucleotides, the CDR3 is TGTGCCAGCAGCTTACCCCGGGGTAGCACAGATACGCAGTATTTT. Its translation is CASSLPRGSTDTQYF. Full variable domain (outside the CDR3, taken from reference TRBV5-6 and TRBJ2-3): DAGVTQSPTHLIKTRGQQVTLRCSPKSGHDTVSWYQQALGQGPQFIFQYYEEEERQRGNFPDRFSGHQFPNYSSELNVNALLLGDSALYLCASSLPRGSTDTQYFGPGTRLTVL.

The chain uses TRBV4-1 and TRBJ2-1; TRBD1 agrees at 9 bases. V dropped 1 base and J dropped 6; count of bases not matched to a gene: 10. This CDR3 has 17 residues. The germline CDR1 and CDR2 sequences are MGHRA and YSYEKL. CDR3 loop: CASSQAPFPDRGNEQFF. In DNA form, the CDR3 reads TGCGCCAGCAGCCAAGCTCCTTTCCCGGACAGGGGCAATGAGCAGTTCTTC.